The entry that follows covers one TCR beta chain sequence. TCRdb processed the 5' RACE reads anew with MiXCR; each CDR3 protein has one entry. The sample holds 76,000 or so distinct CDR3 sequences, roughly 10% seen once. Germline values: CDR1 MNHEY, CDR2 SVGEGT. Between the trimmed V and J ends, which lost 5 bases and 2 bases, there was a span of 16 bases. This CDR3 has 15 amino acids. The data were taken from a study of early T cells in non-severe SARS-CoV-2 infection. This receptor was obtained from an adult who was a healthcare worker with PCR-confirmed SARS-CoV-2 infection or an uninfected control (not recorded which). V gene TRBV6-2 or TRBV6-3 combines with J gene TRBJ2-7; perhaps TRBD1 as D (6 bases). What was sequenced was whole blood. In DNA form, the CDR3 reads TGTGCCAGCAGTACTCAGGGGTACGGAGCCTACGAGCAGTACTTC. Protein sequence: CASSTQGYGAYEQYF.